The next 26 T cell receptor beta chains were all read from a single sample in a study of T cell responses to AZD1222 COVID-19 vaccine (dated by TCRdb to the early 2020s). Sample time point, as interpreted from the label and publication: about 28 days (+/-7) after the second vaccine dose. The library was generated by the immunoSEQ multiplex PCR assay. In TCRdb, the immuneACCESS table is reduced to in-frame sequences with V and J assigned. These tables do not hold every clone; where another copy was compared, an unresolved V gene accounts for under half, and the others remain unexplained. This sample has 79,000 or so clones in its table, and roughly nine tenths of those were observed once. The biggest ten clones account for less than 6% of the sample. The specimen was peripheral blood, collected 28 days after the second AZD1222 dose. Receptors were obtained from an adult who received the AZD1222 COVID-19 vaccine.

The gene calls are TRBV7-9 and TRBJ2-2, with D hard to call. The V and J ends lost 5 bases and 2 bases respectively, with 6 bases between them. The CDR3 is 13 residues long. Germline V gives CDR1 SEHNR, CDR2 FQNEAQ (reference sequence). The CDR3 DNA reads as TGTGCCAGCAGCGGTACTAACACCGGGGAGCTGTTTTTT. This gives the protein CASSGTNTGELFF.

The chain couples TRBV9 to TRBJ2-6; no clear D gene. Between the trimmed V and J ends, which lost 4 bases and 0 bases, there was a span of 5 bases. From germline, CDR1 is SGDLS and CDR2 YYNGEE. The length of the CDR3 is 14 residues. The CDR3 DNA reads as TGTGCCAGCAGCCTGACCTCTGGGGCCAACGTCCTGACTTTC. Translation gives CASSLTSGANVLTF.

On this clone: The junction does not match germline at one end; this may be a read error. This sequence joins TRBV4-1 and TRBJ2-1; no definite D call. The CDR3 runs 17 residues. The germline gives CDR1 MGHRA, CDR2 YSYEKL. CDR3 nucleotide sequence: TGCGCCAGCAGCCAAGGGAGAGCCGGTTTAGCCAACAAGGAGCAGTTCTTC. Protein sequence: CASSQGRAGLANKEQFF.

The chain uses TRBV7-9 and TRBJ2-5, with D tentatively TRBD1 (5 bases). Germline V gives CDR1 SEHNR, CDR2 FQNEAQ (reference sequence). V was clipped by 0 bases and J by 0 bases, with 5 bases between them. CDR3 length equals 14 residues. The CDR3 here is CASSLARDQETQYF. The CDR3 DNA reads TGTGCCAGCAGCTTAGCCAGGGACCAAGAGACCCAGTACTTC.

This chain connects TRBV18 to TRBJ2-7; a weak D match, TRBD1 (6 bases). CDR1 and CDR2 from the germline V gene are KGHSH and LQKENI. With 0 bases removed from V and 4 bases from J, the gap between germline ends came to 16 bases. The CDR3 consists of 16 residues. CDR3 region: CASSPPMGQGPYEQYF. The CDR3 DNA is TGTGCCAGCTCACCACCGATGGGACAAGGACCATACGAGCAGTACTTC.

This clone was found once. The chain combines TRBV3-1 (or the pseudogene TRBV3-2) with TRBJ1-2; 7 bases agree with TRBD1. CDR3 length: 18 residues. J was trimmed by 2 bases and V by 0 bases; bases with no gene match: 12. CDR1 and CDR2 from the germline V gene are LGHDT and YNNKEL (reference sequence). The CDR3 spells CASSQESRLGRGNYGYTF. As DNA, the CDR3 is TGTGCCAGCAGCCAAGAGAGTCGCTTGGGCAGGGGGAACTATGGCTACACCTTC.

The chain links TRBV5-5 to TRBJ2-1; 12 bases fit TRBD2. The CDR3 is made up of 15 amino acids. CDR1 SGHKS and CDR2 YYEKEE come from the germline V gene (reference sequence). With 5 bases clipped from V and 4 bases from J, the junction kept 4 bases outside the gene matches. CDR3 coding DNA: TGTGCCAGCAGTCTTGGACTAGCGGGGTACAATGAGCAGTTCTTC. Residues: CASSLGLAGYNEQFF.

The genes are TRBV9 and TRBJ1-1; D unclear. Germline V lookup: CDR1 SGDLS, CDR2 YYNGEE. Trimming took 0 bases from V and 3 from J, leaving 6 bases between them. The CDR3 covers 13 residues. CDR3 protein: CASSVATDTEAFF. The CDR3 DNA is TGTGCCAGCAGCGTAGCCACAGACACTGAAGCTTTCTTT.

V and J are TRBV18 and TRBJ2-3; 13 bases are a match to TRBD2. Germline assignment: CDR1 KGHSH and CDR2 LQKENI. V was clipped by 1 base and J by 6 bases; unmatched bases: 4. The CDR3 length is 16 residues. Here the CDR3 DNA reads TGTGCCAGCTCACCACGACTAGCGGGGGGCCAGGATACGCAGTATTTT. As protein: CASSPRLAGGQDTQYF.

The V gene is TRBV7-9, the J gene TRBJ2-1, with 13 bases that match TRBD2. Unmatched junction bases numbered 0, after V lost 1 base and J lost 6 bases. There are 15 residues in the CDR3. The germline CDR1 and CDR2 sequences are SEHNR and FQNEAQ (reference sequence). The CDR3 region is CASSLGTSGGNEQFF. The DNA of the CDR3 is TGTGCCAGCAGCTTAGGGACTAGCGGGGGCAATGAGCAGTTCTTC.

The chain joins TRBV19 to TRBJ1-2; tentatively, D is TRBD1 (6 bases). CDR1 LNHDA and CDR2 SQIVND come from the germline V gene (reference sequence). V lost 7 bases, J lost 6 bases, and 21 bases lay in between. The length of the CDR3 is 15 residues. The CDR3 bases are TGTGCCAGTAATACAGACAGGACATACGGGAATGGCTACACCTTC. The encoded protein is CASNTDRTYGNGYTF.

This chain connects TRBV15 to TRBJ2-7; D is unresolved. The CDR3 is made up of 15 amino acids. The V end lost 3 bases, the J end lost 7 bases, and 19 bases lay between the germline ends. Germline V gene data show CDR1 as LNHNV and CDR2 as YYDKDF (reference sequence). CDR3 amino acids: CATSRSLKDAFEQYF. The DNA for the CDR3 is TGTGCCACCAGCAGGTCCCTCAAGGACGCGTTTGAGCAGTACTTC.

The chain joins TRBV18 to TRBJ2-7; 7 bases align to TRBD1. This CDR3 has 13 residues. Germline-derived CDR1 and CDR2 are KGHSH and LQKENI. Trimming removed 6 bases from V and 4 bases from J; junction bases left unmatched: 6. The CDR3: CASSPGTAYEQYF. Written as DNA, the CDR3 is TGTGCCAGCTCGCCCGGGACAGCGTACGAGCAGTACTTC. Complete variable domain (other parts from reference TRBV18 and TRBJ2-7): NAGVMQNPRHLVRRRGQEARLRCSPMKGHSHVYWYRQLPEEGLKFMVYLQKENIIDESGMPKERFSAEFPKEGPSILRIQQVVRGDSAAYFCASSPGTAYEQYFGPGTRLTVT.

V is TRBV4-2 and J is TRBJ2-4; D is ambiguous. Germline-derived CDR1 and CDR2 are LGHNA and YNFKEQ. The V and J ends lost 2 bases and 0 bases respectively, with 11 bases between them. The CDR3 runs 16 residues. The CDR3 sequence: CASSQITELAKNIQYF. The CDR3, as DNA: TGTGCCAGCAGCCAAATTACTGAACTAGCCAAAAACATTCAGTACTTC.

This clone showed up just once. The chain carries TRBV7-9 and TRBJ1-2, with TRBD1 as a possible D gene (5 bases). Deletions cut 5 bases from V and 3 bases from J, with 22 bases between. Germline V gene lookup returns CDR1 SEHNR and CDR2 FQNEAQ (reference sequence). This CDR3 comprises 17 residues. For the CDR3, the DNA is TGTGCCAGCAGCCCCACCGACAGTTCCCGCGGCGACTATGGCTACACCTTC. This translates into CASSPTDSSRGDYGYTF.

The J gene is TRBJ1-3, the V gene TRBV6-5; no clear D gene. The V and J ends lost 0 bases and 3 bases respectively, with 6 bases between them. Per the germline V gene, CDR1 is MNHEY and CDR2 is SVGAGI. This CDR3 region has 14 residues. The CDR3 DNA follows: TGTGCCAGCAGTTACTCAGGGAGTGGAAACACCATATATTTT. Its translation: CASSYSGSGNTIYF.

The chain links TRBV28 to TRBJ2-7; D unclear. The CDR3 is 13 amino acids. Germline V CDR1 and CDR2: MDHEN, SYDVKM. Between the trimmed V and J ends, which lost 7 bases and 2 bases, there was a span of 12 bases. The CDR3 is CASTSQPAYEQYF. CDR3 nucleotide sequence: TGTGCCAGCACATCGCAGCCGGCCTACGAGCAGTACTTC.

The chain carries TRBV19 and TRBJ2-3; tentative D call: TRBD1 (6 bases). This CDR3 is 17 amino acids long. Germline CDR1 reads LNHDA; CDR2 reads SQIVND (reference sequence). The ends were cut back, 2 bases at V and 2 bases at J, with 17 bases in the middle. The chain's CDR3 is CASSIFTGIPHTDTQYF. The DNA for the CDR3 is TGTGCCAGTAGTATATTCACAGGGATACCCCACACAGATACGCAGTATTTT.

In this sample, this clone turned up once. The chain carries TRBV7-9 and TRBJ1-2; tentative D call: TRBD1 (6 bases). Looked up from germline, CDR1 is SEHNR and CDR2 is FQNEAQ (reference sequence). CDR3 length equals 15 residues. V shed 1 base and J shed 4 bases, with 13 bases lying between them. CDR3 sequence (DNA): TGTGCCAGCAGCTTAGACCTCTGGACAGCCTATGGCTACACCTTC. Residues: CASSLDLWTAYGYTF.

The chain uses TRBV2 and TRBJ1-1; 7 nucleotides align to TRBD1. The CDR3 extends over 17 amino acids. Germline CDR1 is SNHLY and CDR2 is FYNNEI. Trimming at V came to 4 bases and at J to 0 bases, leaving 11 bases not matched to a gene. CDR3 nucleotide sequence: TGTGCCAGCAGTGGCCAACAGGGGAAAAGCATGAACACTGAAGCTTTCTTT. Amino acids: CASSGQQGKSMNTEAFF.

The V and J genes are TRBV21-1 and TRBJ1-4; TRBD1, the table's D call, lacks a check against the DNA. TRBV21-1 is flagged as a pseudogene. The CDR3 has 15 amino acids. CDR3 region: CASSNGQATNEKLFF. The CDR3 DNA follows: TGTGCCAGCAGCAACGGACAGGCAACTAATGAAAAACTGTTTTTT.

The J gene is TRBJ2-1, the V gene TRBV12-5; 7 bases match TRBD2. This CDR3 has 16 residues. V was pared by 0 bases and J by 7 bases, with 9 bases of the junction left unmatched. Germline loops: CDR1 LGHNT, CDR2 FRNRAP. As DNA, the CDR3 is TGTGCTAGTGGTTTGGTATTATCGGGGGGAGGGAATGAGCAGTTCTTC. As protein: CASGLVLSGGGNEQFF. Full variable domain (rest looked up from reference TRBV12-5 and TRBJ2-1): DARVTQTPRHKVTEMGQEVTMRCQPILGHNTVFWYRQTMMQGLELLAYFRNRAPLDDSGMPKDRFSAEMPDATLATLKIQPSEPRDSAVYFCASGLVLSGGGNEQFFGPGTRLTVL.

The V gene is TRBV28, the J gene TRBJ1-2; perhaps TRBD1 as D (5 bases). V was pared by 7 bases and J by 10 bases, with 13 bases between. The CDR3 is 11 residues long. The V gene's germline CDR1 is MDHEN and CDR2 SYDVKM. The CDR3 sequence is CASTTRDLYTF. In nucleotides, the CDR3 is TGTGCCAGCACCACCAGGGACCTCTACACCTTC.

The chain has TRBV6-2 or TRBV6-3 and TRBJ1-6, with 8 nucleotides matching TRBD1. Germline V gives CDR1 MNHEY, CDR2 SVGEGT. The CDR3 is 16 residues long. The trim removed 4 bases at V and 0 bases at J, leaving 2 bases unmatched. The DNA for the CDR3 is TGTGCCAGCAGTTGGACAGGGAGCTCCTATAATTCACCCCTCCACTTT. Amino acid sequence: CASSWTGSSYNSPLHF.

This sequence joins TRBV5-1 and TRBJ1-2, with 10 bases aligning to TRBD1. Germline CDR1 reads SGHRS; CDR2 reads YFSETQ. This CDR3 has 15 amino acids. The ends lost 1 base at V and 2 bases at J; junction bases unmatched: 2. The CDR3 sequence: CASSLLGQGNYGYTF. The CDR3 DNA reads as TGCGCCAGCAGCTTGTTGGGACAGGGGAACTATGGCTACACCTTC.

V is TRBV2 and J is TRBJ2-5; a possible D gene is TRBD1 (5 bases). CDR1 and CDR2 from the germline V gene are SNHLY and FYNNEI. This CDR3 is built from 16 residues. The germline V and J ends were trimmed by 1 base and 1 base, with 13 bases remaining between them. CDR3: CASSEDTAGIQETQYF. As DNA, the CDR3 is TGTGCCAGCAGTGAAGATACGGCAGGGATCCAAGAGACCCAGTACTTC.